This entry is about one T cell receptor beta chain. Its target is not known. Generated by immunoSEQ multiplex PCR, the TCRdb table keeps only in-frame clones and is missing some. The data contain approximately 720,000 clones, around 72% of them singletons. The CDR3 totals 17 residues. This sample is part of a study of shared clonotypes between healthy human individuals. Whole-study findings and limits: Incompleteness in sorted-subset sequencing, despite large depth, was shown by rarefaction. Around 5% of naive CD4 clonotypes were shared across a few donors.

In the CD4+ fraction, cells were divided into CD45RA+ naive and CD45RA-negative memory subsets. This chain joins TRBV21-1 and TRBJ2-1. TRBV21-1 is flagged as a pseudogene. This sequence was found in a woman aged 30 to 39 in good health. Sequenced input: memory CD4+ T cells sorted from blood. Described subset: CD45RA-negative fraction. CDR3: CASSTNRRDTFYNEQFF. CDR3 bases: TGTGCCAGCAGCACTAATAGGCGGGACACCTTCTACAATGAGCAGTTCTTC.